These 20 T cell receptor beta chains share one sample of origin, sequenced in a study of technical replicates of blood from a handful of donors. The data were produced by immunoSEQ multiplex PCR, yet TCRdb's version contains in-frame clones alone and is incomplete. The repertoire holds about 93,000 clones, with around 96% as singletons. Sequenced: T cells isolated from PBMCs. The receptors were gathered from a human donor in good health.

This clone was observed once. This sequence joins TRBV29-1 and TRBJ1-2, with 10 bases fitting TRBD1. CDR3 size: 16 residues. V was pared by 6 bases and J by 3 bases, with 13 bases of the junction left unmatched. Germline V gene data show CDR1 as SQVTM and CDR2 as ANQGSEA. Here the CDR3 DNA reads TGCAGCGTCCCACCGGGACAGGGGTCGTCTGACTATGGCTACACCTTC. Encoded protein: CSVPPGQGSSDYGYTF. Full variable domain (remainder filled in from reference TRBV29-1 and TRBJ1-2): SAVISQKPSRDICQRGTSLTIQCQVDSQVTMMFWYRQQPGQSLTLIATANQGSEATYESGFVIDKFPISRPNLTFSTLTVSNMSPEDSSIYLCSVPPGQGSSDYGYTFGSGTRLTVV.

J is TRBJ1-3 and V is TRBV19; D gene uncertain. CDR1 is LNHDA and CDR2 is SQIVND in the germline V gene (reference sequence). The CDR3 contains 15 residues. The V end was cut by 7 bases, the J end by 0 bases, with 13 bases between. The chain's CDR3 is CASIGGISSGNTIYF. CDR3 nucleotides: TGTGCCAGTATTGGAGGGATTAGCTCTGGAAACACCATATATTTT.

The chain links TRBV19 to TRBJ1-2; the D gene is possibly TRBD1 (6 bases). Trimming took 10 bases from V and 2 from J, leaving 17 bases between them. CDR1 LNHDA and CDR2 SQIVND come from the germline V gene (reference sequence). The CDR3 runs 14 residues. The CDR3 loop reads CATQRGQTNYGYTF. As DNA, the CDR3 is TGTGCCACCCAACGAGGACAGACCAACTATGGCTACACCTTC.

The gene calls are TRBV5-1 and TRBJ2-5, with no clear D. Germline V gene sequence: CDR1 SGHRS, CDR2 YFSETQ. The CDR3 runs 14 residues. V lost 4 bases and J lost 0, with 10 bases in between. CDR3 bases: TGCGCCAGCAGCCTCACAGTGGACCAAGAGACCCAGTACTTC. As protein: CASSLTVDQETQYF.

The CDR3 DNA is TGTGCCTGGAATATAGGGGGCGGTAATAATTCACCCCTCCACTTT. It translates to CAWNIGGGNNSPLHF. V is TRBV30 and J is TRBJ1-6; 7 bases agree with TRBD1. J was trimmed by 5 bases and V by 4 bases; bases with no gene match: 8. This CDR3 has 15 residues. Per germline, CDR1 GTSNPN and CDR2 SVGIG (reference sequence).

V and J are TRBV7-7 and TRBJ2-2; a weak D match, TRBD2 (6 bases). This CDR3 comprises 15 residues. Trimming pared 1 base from V and 7 bases from J, leaving 13 bases between. The germline gives CDR1 SSHAT, CDR2 FNYEAQ (reference sequence). Here the CDR3 DNA reads TGTGCCAGCAGCTTAGGTGGCGGGAAAGGCGGGGAGCTGTTTTTT. The encoded protein is CASSLGGGKGGELFF.

In this sample, this clone turned up once. The CDR3 region is CASGLGFPNTGELFF. CDR3 DNA sequence: TGTGCTAGTGGACTGGGCTTTCCGAACACCGGGGAGCTGTTTTTT. The V call is TRBV12-5, the J call TRBJ2-2; D not resolved. V lost 6 bases, J lost 0 bases, and 11 bases lay in between. The germline V gene has CDR1 LGHNT and CDR2 FRNRAP. This CDR3 comprises 15 residues.

The chain links TRBV10-1 to TRBJ1-2; tentative D call: TRBD1 (6 bases). V was pared by 9 bases and J by 4 bases, with 15 bases between. This CDR3 is built from 13 residues. CDR1 and CDR2 (germline): WNHNN, SYGVQD (reference sequence). CDR3 protein: CASSVDRLYGYTF. CDR3 nucleotide sequence: TGCGCCAGTTCTGTGGACAGACTCTATGGCTACACCTTC.

The CDR3 loop reads CASSRSSGGITDTQYF. Written as DNA, the CDR3 is TGTGCCAGCAGCAGGTCTAGCGGGGGGATCACAGATACGCAGTATTTT. The V gene is TRBV7-8, the J gene TRBJ2-3; 11 positions match TRBD2. The V gene's germline CDR1 is SGHVS and CDR2 FQNEAQ. This CDR3 spans 16 amino acids. J gave up 2 bases and V 5 bases, and 6 bases lay outside the gene matches. Full variable domain (missing parts from reference TRBV7-8 and TRBJ2-3): GAGVSQSPRYKVAKRGQDVALRCDPISGHVSLFWYQQALGQGPEFLTYFQNEAQLDKSGLPSDRFFAERPEGSVSTLKIQRTQQEDSAVYLCASSRSSGGITDTQYFGPGTRLTVL.

This rearrangement joins TRBV4-1 to TRBJ2-7, with 8 positions matching TRBD1. Germline V gene data show CDR1 as MGHRA and CDR2 as YSYEKL. The CDR3 is 14 residues long. V trimming: 2 bases; J trimming: 4 bases; junction bases outside the gene matches: 4. CDR3 bases: TGCGCCAGCAGCCAACAGGGGGCAAGATACGAGCAGTACTTC. It translates to CASSQQGARYEQYF.

J is TRBJ2-6 and V is TRBV4-1; the D gene is possibly TRBD1 (5 bases). V lost 1 base, J lost 4 bases, and 20 bases lay in between. This CDR3 region has 19 residues. Germline V CDR1 and CDR2: MGHRA, YSYEKL. The CDR3 loop reads CASSQGGGHSPLGANVLTF. The CDR3 coding sequence is TGCGCCAGCAGCCAAGGGGGCGGTCACTCTCCTCTGGGGGCCAACGTCCTGACTTTC.

The chain has TRBV28 and TRBJ1-2, with D possibly matching TRBD1 (5 bases). The germline gives CDR1 MDHEN, CDR2 SYDVKM. Trimming removed 5 bases at V and 0 bases at J, with 16 bases between. The CDR3 sequence is 16 residues long. This CDR3 reads CASSIDRVPTNYGYTF. In nucleotides, the CDR3 is TGTGCCAGCAGTATAGACAGAGTCCCCACTAACTATGGCTACACCTTC.

The chain joins TRBV6-1 to TRBJ2-4; D perhaps matches TRBD2 (6 bases). This CDR3 is 14 amino acids long. V lost 2 bases and J 6 bases, leaving 11 bases between the germline ends. CDR1 and CDR2 from the germline V gene are MNHNS and SASEGT. The DNA of the CDR3 is TGTGCCAGCAGTGAACTGGACGGGAGAAACATTCAGTACTTC. Translated, it gives CASSELDGRNIQYF.

The chain has TRBV5-8 and TRBJ1-2; 12 bases line up with TRBD1. Trimming took 1 base from V and 3 from J; bases not matched to a gene: 4. The CDR3 is 16 amino acids. CDR1 is SGHTS and CDR2 is YDEGEE in the germline V gene. Here the CDR3 reads CASSLPGQGAYYGYTF. The CDR3 DNA sequence: TGTGCCAGCAGCTTGCCGGGACAGGGGGCTTACTATGGCTACACCTTC.

The chain recombines TRBV7-8 with TRBJ2-1; TRBD2 agrees at 10 bases. The trim removed 2 bases at V and 3 bases at J, leaving 7 bases unmatched. The CDR3 sequence is 17 residues long. CDR1 is SGHVS, CDR2 FQNEAQ, per germline. CDR3 protein: CASSLLAGAYRYNEQFF. The CDR3 coding sequence is TGTGCCAGCAGCTTACTAGCGGGGGCCTACCGCTACAATGAGCAGTTCTTC.

The CDR3 nucleotides are TGTGCCAGCAGCGGCGCGGGGGGGGAAAAACTGTTTTTT. Translation gives CASSGAGGEKLFF. The J gene is TRBJ1-4, the V gene TRBV5-4, with D maybe TRBD1 (5 bases). Trimming shortened V by 4 bases and J by 8 bases, and 12 bases separated the two germline ends. The CDR3 length is 13 residues. The germline V gene has CDR1 SGHNT and CDR2 YYREEE (reference sequence).

This clone was seen a handful of times. The chain uses TRBV19 and TRBJ1-1; D call uncertain. The V end lost 4 bases, the J end lost 3 bases, and 9 bases lay between the germline ends. Germline CDR1 LNHDA, CDR2 SQIVND (reference sequence). The CDR3 totals 13 residues. The CDR3 protein is CASSRFTDTEAFF. The CDR3 DNA reads TGTGCCAGTAGTAGGTTTACGGACACTGAAGCTTTCTTT.

This chain links TRBV5-6 with TRBJ1-1; 7 bases agree with TRBD1. Germline V gene sequence: CDR1 SGHDT, CDR2 YYEEEE. J lost 8 bases, V lost 0 bases, and 10 bases had no gene match. The CDR3 loop spans 15 amino acids. The CDR3 DNA follows: TGTGCCAGCAGCTTGGCCGGGGCAGGGGGATCAGAAGCTTTCTTT. Translating gives CASSLAGAGGSEAFF.

This chain uses TRBV19 with TRBJ1-3; D is uncertain. Trimming took off 5 bases at V and 4 bases at J, with 12 bases between the two ends. Per germline, CDR1 LNHDA and CDR2 SQIVND (reference sequence). The CDR3 runs 14 residues. The CDR3 DNA is TGTGCCAGTAGTGTGAGGAGGTCCGGAAACACCATATATTTT. Encoded protein: CASSVRRSGNTIYF. The full variable domain, in which reference TRBV19 and TRBJ1-3 provide the parts outside the CDR3, is DGGITQSPKYLFRKEGQNVTLSCEQNLNHDAMYWYRQDPGQGLRLIYYSQIVNDFQKGDIAEGYSVSREKKESFPLTVTSAQKNPTAFYLCASSVRRSGNTIYFGEGSWLTVV.

The genes are TRBV19 and TRBJ1-3; 7 bases match TRBD1. The V gene's germline CDR1 is LNHDA and CDR2 SQIVND (reference sequence). The CDR3 has 14 residues. V gave up 6 bases and J gave up 4 bases; unmatched junction bases: 6. The CDR3 DNA follows: TGTGCCAGTAGCGTCGCGACAGGGGGAAACACCATATATTTT. Translation: CASSVATGGNTIYF.